The T cell receptor (beta chain) described here comes from a study of CD8 T cells in ankylosing spondylitis. By quantitative 5'-RACE with molecular barcodes, the TCR beta libraries were made. TCRdb used MiXCR to reprocess the 5' RACE reads, holding one entry per CDR3 protein. The repertoire holds under 250,000 distinct CDR3 sequences, with roughly 32% as singletons. The material sequenced was blood, either unsorted or a sorted T cell fraction (not recorded which). The clonotype comes from a male donor with ankylosing spondylitis or in good health (not recorded which).

The CDR3 spells CASSLAAPTPHEQFF. CDR3 DNA: TGCGCCAGCAGCTTGGCCGCCCCCACCCCCCATGAGCAGTTCTTC. This chain links TRBV5-1 with TRBJ2-1; D is uncertain. With 0 bases removed from V and 8 bases from J, the gap between germline ends came to 15 bases. The CDR3 is 15 amino acids. CDR1 and CDR2 (germline): SGHRS, YFSETQ.